Listed below are T cell receptor beta chains from one sample, sequenced in a study of cytomegalovirus exposure and HLA in healthy donors. The method was immunoSEQ multiplex PCR; TCRdb's version includes in-frame clones alone and lacks a portion of them. Among 140,000 to 150,000 clones listed, 73% were seen once. The sample consisted of PBMCs. The receptors derive from a woman between 18 and 29 years old in good health and CMV-seronegative. CDR3s include the opening cysteine and the closing phenylalanine or tryptophan. D genes are given only for firm matches. Some rows have no size entry. The others give once, few or many, or a class for an expanded clone.

TGCAGTGCGAGGACAGGATCTGAAGCTTTCTTT	CSARTGSEAFF	TRBD1	TRBV20-1	TRBJ1-1	few
TGCGCCAGCAGCCCGACAGGGTTAAATGAGCAGTTCTTC	CASSPTGLNEQFF	TRBD1	TRBV5-1	TRBJ2-1	.
TGTGCCAGCAGCTTAGGGACCGGGAACAGCCGGGGCGAGCAGTACTTC	CASSLGTGNSRGEQYF	.	TRBV7-2	TRBJ2-7	.
TGTGCCAGCAGCCAAAGGATTCCAGCTCAGGTCGGGAGCTCCTATAATTCACCCCTCCACTTT	CASSQRIPAQVGSSYNSPLHF	.	TRBV4-2	TRBJ1-6	.
TGTGCCAGCATCAGACAGGGAGTCTTCGCTGGCTACACCTTC	CASIRQGVFAGYTF	TRBD1	TRBV5-6	TRBJ1-2	.
TGTGCCAGTAGTAGTGACTTCTACGAGCAGTACTTC	CASSSDFYEQYF	.	TRBV19	TRBJ2-7	once
TGTGCCAGCAGTCCGACACCCTCCTACGAGCAGTACTTC	CASSPTPSYEQYF	.	TRBV6-5	TRBJ2-7	.
TGCAGCGTTGCGGGGACAGCAAATGAAAAACTGTTTTTT	CSVAGTANEKLFF	TRBD1	TRBV29-1	TRBJ1-4	.
TGCAGCGTCCCGACAGGGGTCAATTCACCCCTCCACTTT	CSVPTGVNSPLHF	TRBD1	TRBV29-1	TRBJ1-6	.
TGTGCCAGCAGTTTAGTGGAAGGGGCTGAAGCTTTCTTT	CASSLVEGAEAFF	.	TRBV27	TRBJ1-1	.
TGCGCCAGCAGCTTGGGACTAGCGGGAGGGCGGTGGGGTGAGCAGTTCTTC	CASSLGLAGGRWGEQFF	TRBD2	TRBV4-1	TRBJ2-1	.
TGTGCCAGCAGTGGGGGGCCACATCTGGAGACCCAGTACTTC	CASSGGPHLETQYF	.	TRBV2	TRBJ2-5	.
TGTGCCAGCAGCCTAAAATACACAGATACGCAGTATTTT	CASSLKYTDTQYF	.	TRBV7-3	TRBJ2-3	.
TGTGCCAGCAAGACTAGCGGGGGTGCCGGGGAGCTGTTTTTT	CASKTSGGAGELFF	TRBD2	TRBV25-1	TRBJ2-2	.
TGCGCCAGCAGCCCTAGCACAGATACGCAGTATTTT	CASSPSTDTQYF	.	TRBV5-1	TRBJ2-3	.
TGTGCCAGCAGCATACAGGGTTTGAACACTGAAGCTTTCTTT	CASSIQGLNTEAFF	.	TRBV7-2	TRBJ1-1	.
TGTGCCAGCAGCTCCGTGGGACTAGCGCGATCCTACGAGCAGTACTTC	CASSSVGLARSYEQYF	TRBD2	TRBV9	TRBJ2-7	few
TGTGCCAGCAGCTTAGAGGCCAGCAATGAGCAGTTCTTC	CASSLEASNEQFF	.	TRBV11-3	TRBJ2-1	.
TGTGCCAGCAGTTCCGGACAGGGGACAGATACGCAGTATTTT	CASSSGQGTDTQYF	TRBD1	TRBV6-5	TRBJ2-3	.
TGCAGTGCCATTAGGGGAGAGACCCAGTACTTC	CSAIRGETQYF	.	TRBV20-1	TRBJ2-5	.
TGTGCCAGCAGCTTAAGCGGCACAGATACGCAGTATTTT	CASSLSGTDTQYF	.	TRBV7-7	TRBJ2-3	.
TGTGCCAGCAACCCAGGGGATTACACTGAAGCTTTCTTT	CASNPGDYTEAFF	.	TRBV9	TRBJ1-1	few
TGTGCCAGCAGCCAGGGACAGGGTACCCCTGAGCAGTTCTTC	CASSQGQGTPEQFF	TRBD1	TRBV11-2	TRBJ2-1	once
TGTGCCAGCAGCCAAGCGGGAGCGGGATCAGATACGCAGTATTTT	CASSQAGAGSDTQYF	TRBD2	TRBV14	TRBJ2-3	.
TGTGCCAGTAGTAGGAAGGGGAGGGGTGGGGCCAACGTCCTGACTTTC	CASSRKGRGGANVLTF	TRBD2	TRBV19	TRBJ2-6	.
TGCGCCAGCAGCCTACCAACAGGGGAAAGAAACACTGAAGCTTTCTTT	CASSLPTGERNTEAFF	TRBD1	TRBV4-1	TRBJ1-1	few
TGTGCCAGCAGTTTAGCTCTTAGCGGGGGGGCCTACAATGAGCAGTTCTTC	CASSLALSGGAYNEQFF	TRBD2	TRBV28	TRBJ2-1	.